These 25 T cell receptor beta chains originate from one sample sequenced in a study of response to subunit inactivated influenza vaccine. One entry per CDR3 protein results from TCRdb running MiXCR on the RT-PCR reads. The table has fewer than 650,000 distinct CDR3 sequences, 13% seen once. This specimen was PBMCs from blood, taken roughly 48 days after vaccination. These receptors all come from a man aged 50 to 60 who received an inactivated influenza vaccine.

V is TRBV7-8 and J is TRBJ1-5, with D hard to call. The CDR3 covers 17 residues. Germline lookup yields CDR1 SGHVS and CDR2 FQNEAQ. V gave up 1 base and J gave up 1 base, with 14 bases separating them. CDR3 nucleotides: TGTGCCAGCAGCTTAGAAGTTGGGGTAGGCAGCAATCAGCCCCAGCATTTT. This gives the protein CASSLEVGVGSNQPQHF.

In this sample, this clonotype turned up a few times. This rearrangement joins TRBV6-5 to TRBJ2-1; 9 nucleotides line up with TRBD2. Germline CDR1 and CDR2: MNHEY and SVGAGI. This CDR3 has 16 amino acids. The J segment lost 4 bases and the V segment lost 2 bases, leaving 6 bases of the junction unmatched. DNA of the CDR3: TGTGCCAGCAGTTACGGGGTAGCGGGAGTTTACAATGAGCAGTTCTTC. Residues: CASSYGVAGVYNEQFF.

This clonotype was observed a few times. This rearrangement joins TRBV29-1 to TRBJ2-7; perhaps TRBD1 as D (6 bases). Trimming removed 6 bases at V and 5 bases at J, with 20 bases between. This CDR3 has 14 residues. Germline-derived CDR1 and CDR2 are SQVTM and ANQGSEA. The CDR3: CSVLQGNPPHEQYF. The CDR3 DNA follows: TGCAGCGTACTACAGGGTAACCCCCCCCACGAGCAGTACTTC.

The V and J genes are TRBV25-1 and TRBJ2-7, with D tentatively TRBD1 or TRBD2 (6 bases each). The CDR3 sequence is 14 residues long. The V end was cut by 1 base, the J end by 6 bases, with 13 bases between. The germline V gene encodes CDR1 MGHDK and CDR2 SYGVNS. CDR3 nucleotide sequence: TGTGCCAGCAGTGAATTCACAGGGCGGGGCGAGCAGTACTTC. Translating it yields CASSEFTGRGEQYF.

In this sample, this clonotype turned up a few times. V usage is TRBV29-1 and J usage is TRBJ2-2; TRBD2 agrees at 8 bases. Germline-derived CDR1 and CDR2 are SQVTM and ANQGSEA. J gave up 2 bases and V 7 bases, and 6 bases lay outside the gene matches. This CDR3 region has 14 residues. CDR3: CSAGGGQNTGELFF. The CDR3 region has the DNA TGCAGCGCCGGGGGGGGACAAAACACCGGGGAGCTGTTTTTT.

This clonotype was observed many times. The chain links TRBV20-1 to TRBJ2-3; D perhaps matches TRBD1 (5 bases). V was pared by 3 bases and J by 0 bases, with 13 bases between. This CDR3 is 15 amino acids long. In germline, CDR1 is DFQATT, CDR2 SNEGSKA (reference sequence). The CDR3 sequence is CSARPWGPSTDTQYF. CDR3 in DNA: TGCAGTGCTAGGCCTTGGGGCCCAAGCACAGATACGCAGTATTTT.

The chain links TRBV29-1 to TRBJ1-5; 7 nucleotides line up with TRBD1. The junction had 8 bases not matched to a gene; V was cut back by 8 bases and J by 4 bases. The germline V gene encodes CDR1 SQVTM and CDR2 ANQGSEA. This CDR3 comprises 13 residues. Here the CDR3 DNA reads TGCAGCTTCAACAGGGGTAGGAATCAGCCCCAGCATTTT. Translation gives CSFNRGRNQPQHF.

J is TRBJ2-7 and V is TRBV12-3 or TRBV12-4; D assignment may be TRBD1 or TRBD2 (5 bases each). Trimming removed 4 bases from V and 4 bases from J, with 11 bases in between. The CDR3 runs 13 residues. CDR3 region: CASSYGGRYEQYF. CDR3 sequence (DNA): TGTGCCAGCAGTTATGGGGGACGGTACGAGCAGTACTTC.

This chain links TRBV7-8 with TRBJ2-5; D is ambiguous. Germline CDR1 SGHVS, CDR2 FQNEAQ. The CDR3 contains 14 residues. The ends were cut back, 2 bases at V and 7 bases at J, with 14 bases in the middle. The CDR3 region is CASSLNPRVGTQYF. In nucleotides, the CDR3 is TGTGCCAGCAGCTTAAACCCCCGGGTAGGGACCCAGTACTTC.

Here the CDR3 reads CASSYGPGQGSFEAFF. CDR3 in DNA: TGTGCCAGCAGTTACGGACCGGGACAGGGAAGTTTTGAAGCTTTCTTT. This chain links TRBV6-5 with TRBJ1-1, with 9 bases that match TRBD1. Germline CDR1 reads MNHEY; CDR2 reads SVGAGI. The CDR3 covers 16 residues. The trim removed 2 bases at V and 7 bases at J, leaving 11 bases unmatched.

Only a few counts were recorded for this clonotype. The chain couples TRBV20-1 to TRBJ2-1; no definite D call. The length of the CDR3 is 11 residues. The V and J ends lost 5 bases and 7 bases respectively, with 9 bases between them. Germline assignment: CDR1 DFQATT and CDR2 SNEGSKA (reference sequence). The CDR3 reads CSAHLGNEQFF. CDR3 bases: TGCAGTGCTCATCTGGGGAATGAGCAGTTCTTC.

The chain employs TRBV12-3 or TRBV12-4 and TRBJ1-5; D perhaps matches TRBD1 (5 bases). This CDR3 is 15 amino acids long. V dropped 6 bases and J dropped 7 bases, with 19 bases sitting between them. CDR3 DNA: TGTGCCAGCAGCACCGACGTAAAGGGGTGGCAGCCCCAGCATTTT. It specifies CASSTDVKGWQPQHF.

This clonotype was seen a few times. The chain is built from TRBV7-9 and TRBJ1-6; TRBD1 matches 10 bases. Losses at the gene ends were 1 base for V and 8 bases for J; bases not matched to a gene: 2. The germline gives CDR1 SEHNR, CDR2 FQNEAQ (reference sequence). The CDR3 loop spans 15 amino acids. CDR3 DNA: TGTGCCAGCAGCTTAGGACAGGGGGCTTATTCACCCCTCCACTTT. Protein product: CASSLGQGAYSPLHF.

This chain uses TRBV5-1 with TRBJ2-7; 10 bases fit TRBD2. Germline V gene data show CDR1 as SGHRS and CDR2 as YFSETQ. J gave up 2 bases and V 4 bases, and 12 bases lay outside the gene matches. CDR3 size: 17 residues. Written as DNA, the CDR3 is TGCGCCAGCAGCCCCGGCCTAGCGGGAGAACTACCCTACGAGCAGTACTTC. This sequence encodes CASSPGLAGELPYEQYF.

The chain combines TRBV6-1 with TRBJ2-1; 10 nucleotides match TRBD2. The V and J ends lost 4 bases and 3 bases, in that order; junction bases with no gene match: 3. The length of the CDR3 is 15 residues. Germline assignment: CDR1 MNHNS and CDR2 SASEGT. The CDR3 DNA is TGTGCCAGCAGTGCCAGGACTAGCGGCTACAATGAGCAGTTCTTC. The encoded protein is CASSARTSGYNEQFF.

The chain uses TRBV4-3 and TRBJ1-6; 7 bases line up with TRBD1. Unmatched junction bases numbered 7, after V lost 0 bases and J lost 8 bases. The CDR3 is 16 amino acids. CDR1 is LGHNA, CDR2 YSLEER, per germline. CDR3: CASSQDHRTGYSPLHF. CDR3 coding DNA: TGCGCCAGCAGCCAAGATCATAGGACAGGCTATTCACCCCTCCACTTT.

A few counts support this clonotype. This sequence joins TRBV28 and TRBJ2-3; 11 positions match TRBD2. Trimming took 6 bases from V and 3 from J; bases not matched to a gene: 20. This CDR3 region has 20 residues. Germline CDR1 is MDHEN and CDR2 is SYDVKM. In DNA form, the CDR3 reads TGTGCCAGCAGCTACCTGCTCTCCCCCAAACTAGCGGGGGAAACAGATACGCAGTATTTT. It specifies CASSYLLSPKLAGETDTQYF.

This clonotype has only a few counts. The CDR3 loop is CASSQTSGSSDTQYF. As DNA, the CDR3 is TGTGCCAGCAGCCAGACTAGCGGATCCTCAGATACGCAGTATTTT. The chain employs TRBV7-2 and TRBJ2-3, with TRBD2 matching 9 bases. This CDR3 contains 15 residues. From germline, CDR1 is SGHTA and CDR2 FQGNSA. Trimming cost V 5 bases and J 4 bases; bases outside gene matches: 7.

The CDR3, as DNA: TGTGCCAGCAGTCCCGGTTCCCCTGGGGGAAAGACCCAGTACTTC. Amino acid sequence: CASSPGSPGGKTQYF. This chain uses TRBV6-2 or TRBV6-3 with TRBJ2-5; D may match TRBD1 or TRBD2 (5 bases each). Trimming stripped 5 bases from V and 6 bases from J, with 19 bases between. CDR3 length equals 15 residues. Germline values: CDR1 MNHEY, CDR2 SVGEGT.

The rearrangement links TRBV6-1 to TRBJ2-7, with 11 bases lining up with TRBD2. Germline assignment: CDR1 MNHNS and CDR2 SASEGT. CDR3 length equals 16 residues. J lost 2 bases, V lost 6 bases, and 9 bases had no gene match. CDR3 loop: CASRGTSGGSPYEQYF. CDR3 DNA sequence: TGTGCCAGCAGGGGAACTAGCGGGGGCTCCCCCTACGAGCAGTACTTC.

V is TRBV12-3 or TRBV12-4 and J is TRBJ1-3; the match to TRBD1 covers 7 bases. Trimming took 8 bases from V and 2 from J; bases not matched to a gene: 6. The CDR3 has 14 amino acids. Here the CDR3 reads CASRPTGTGNTIYF. The CDR3 DNA is TGTGCCAGCCGACCGACAGGGACTGGAAACACCATATATTTT.

This sequence joins TRBV2 and TRBJ2-7; 9 bases match TRBD2. CDR1 and CDR2 (germline): SNHLY, FYNNEI. The CDR3 totals 14 residues. The V and J ends lost 2 bases and 5 bases, in that order; junction bases with no gene match: 4. The CDR3 loop reads CASSELAGYDEQYF. In DNA form, the CDR3 reads TGTGCCAGCAGTGAACTAGCGGGGTACGACGAGCAGTACTTC.

This chain links TRBV20-1 with TRBJ2-5; 7 bases align to TRBD2. Per the germline V gene, CDR1 is DFQATT and CDR2 is SNEGSKA (reference sequence). Losses at the gene ends were 1 base for V and 3 bases for J; bases not matched to a gene: 8. The CDR3 loop spans 15 amino acids. In nucleotides, the CDR3 is TGCAGTGCTAGAGGGGCCAGCGGGGAGGAAGAGACCCAGTACTTC. It yields the protein CSARGASGEEETQYF.

This clonotype was recorded many times. This sequence joins TRBV29-1 and TRBJ2-2; D is unresolved. The CDR3 has 12 residues. Germline-derived CDR1 and CDR2 are SQVTM and ANQGSEA. V shed 2 bases and J shed 6 bases, with 7 bases lying between them. The CDR3 protein is CSVERFAGELFF. In nucleotides, the CDR3 is TGCAGCGTTGAACGATTTGCCGGGGAGCTGTTTTTT.

This clonotype occurred a few times. The chain has TRBV5-1 and TRBJ2-5; 8 nucleotides agree with TRBD1. Germline values: CDR1 SGHRS, CDR2 YFSETQ. After removal of 3 bases from V and 5 bases from J, the junction contained 9 bases not matched to a gene. CDR3 length: 15 amino acids. The CDR3 nucleotides read TGCGCCAGCAGCTACGCTCAGGGGGCTCACGAGACCCAGTACTTC. It codes for CASSYAQGAHETQYF.